This T cell receptor beta chain was documented in a study of Graves' ophthalmopathy and Graves' hyperthyroidism. Whole-study context: Peripheral blood (taken before any treatment) was collected at initial diagnosis.

CDR3 size: 14 residues. Trimming shortened V by 6 bases and J by 2 bases, and 14 bases separated the two germline ends. Germline CDR1 MDHEN, CDR2 SYDVKM. Those donors who had ophthalmopathy presented with moderate-to-severe activity, a CAS of ≥3, a NOSPECS of ≥4 and a duration under 3 months. The evidence that diagnosis relied on was clinical symptoms, serum thyroxine, TRAb, thyroid ultrasound and orbital computed tomography. PBMCs were obtained from roughly 9.9 ml of fresh peripheral blood. Amplification targeted the TCR beta CDR3 regions, with RNA transcripts as the source material. The first round was an RT-PCR with HTBI primers, and the second round was a multiplex PCR. TCRdb reprocessed the multiplex PCR reads with MiXCR, giving one entry per CDR3 protein. Counted here are about 210,000 distinct CDR3 sequences, 25% to 30% occurring once; the ten biggest clones make up about 9.3%. This clonotype was detected once.

The TCR originated in a man aged 50-59 years with Graves' ophthalmopathy. The chain couples TRBV28 to TRBJ2-7; D tentatively reads TRBD1 or TRBD2 (6 bases each). The sequencing sample was made of peripheral blood. CDR3 sequence: CASSFWGDTYEQYF. The CDR3 bases are TGTGCCAGCAGCTTCTGGGGGGACACCTACGAGCAGTACTTC.